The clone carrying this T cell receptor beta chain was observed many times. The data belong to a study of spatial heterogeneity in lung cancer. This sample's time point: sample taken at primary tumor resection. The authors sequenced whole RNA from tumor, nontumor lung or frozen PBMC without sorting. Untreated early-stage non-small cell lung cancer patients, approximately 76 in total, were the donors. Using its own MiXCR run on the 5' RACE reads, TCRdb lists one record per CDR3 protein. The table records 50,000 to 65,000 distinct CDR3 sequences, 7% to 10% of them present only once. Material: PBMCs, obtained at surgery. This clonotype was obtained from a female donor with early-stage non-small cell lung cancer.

The CDR3 region has the DNA TGTGCCAGCAGCTCCCCAGAAGATTACTCCTACGAGCAGTACTTC. Protein sequence: CASSSPEDYSYEQYF. The chain employs TRBV5-6 and TRBJ2-7; D is uncertain. Trimming stripped 3 bases from V and 0 bases from J, with 13 bases between. The CDR3 length is 15 residues. Germline V gene lookup returns CDR1 SGHDT and CDR2 YYEEEE.